This TCR beta chain was observed in a study of cytomegalovirus exposure and HLA in healthy donors. General study results and limits: Reports described diagnosis of cytomegalovirus status by the classifier as highly specific and sensitive.

This clone has only one observation. The antigen remains undetermined. The PCR was carried out with 60 Vbeta primers and 13 Jbeta primers. The data were produced by immunoSEQ multiplex PCR, yet TCRdb's version contains in-frame clones alone and is incomplete. Found here are over 100,000 clones, 77% of them singletons; the top ten hold 11%. The V and J ends lost 3 bases and 2 bases, in that order; junction bases with no gene match: 6. Germline CDR1 reads SGDLS; CDR2 reads YYNGEE. The length of the CDR3 is 16 residues. The chain uses TRBV9 and TRBJ2-2; 8 bases fit TRBD2. This sequence originates from a man aged 35 to 55 in good health and CMV-seropositive. Sequenced sample: PBMCs. This chain's CDR3 is CASSASGGLNTGELFF. The CDR3 DNA follows: TGTGCCAGCAGCGCCTCGGGGGGGCTCAACACCGGGGAGCTGTTTTTT.